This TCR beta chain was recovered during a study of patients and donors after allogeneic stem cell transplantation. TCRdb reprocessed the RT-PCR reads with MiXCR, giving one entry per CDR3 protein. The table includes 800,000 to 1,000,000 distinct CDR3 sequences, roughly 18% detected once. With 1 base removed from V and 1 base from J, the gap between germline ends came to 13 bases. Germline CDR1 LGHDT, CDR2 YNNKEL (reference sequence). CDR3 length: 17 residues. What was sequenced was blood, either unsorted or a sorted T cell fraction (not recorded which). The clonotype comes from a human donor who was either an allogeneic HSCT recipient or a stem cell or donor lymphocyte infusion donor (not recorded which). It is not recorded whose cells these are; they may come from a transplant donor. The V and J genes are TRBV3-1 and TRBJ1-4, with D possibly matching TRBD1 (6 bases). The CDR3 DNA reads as TGTGCCAGCAGCCAAGTTCCGGGACACCAAACTAATGAAAAACTGTTTTTT. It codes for CASSQVPGHQTNEKLFF.